A selection of T cell receptor beta chains follows, all from one sample in a study of T cell repertoires in cytomegalovirus infection. Their antigens are not known. Via MiXCR, TCRdb re-called the reads, giving one row per CDR3 protein. The table records approximately 25,000 distinct CDR3 sequences, under 20% of them present only once. The material sequenced was CD8+ T cells from cultured PBMCs, taken from culture after CMV antigen stimulation. The source is a human donor in good health (CMV status not recorded). Some clones in this sample may be carry-over from other donors' samples. The CDR3 runs from the conserved cysteine through the conserved F or W. The order of the fields is D gene, clone size, J gene, V gene, CDR3 DNA, CDR3 protein. The D gene is left open where the match is weak. Size is omitted from some rows. Given values are once, few, many or a class for expanded clones.

NA	NA	TRBJ2-7	TRBV7-2	TGTGCCAGCAAAATAGGGGGGAGTGGGCACGAGCAGTACTTC	CASKIGGSGHEQYF
TRBD1	few	TRBJ2-7	TRBV6-1	TGTGCCAGCAACCTTAGGGACAGTTCCTACGAGCAGTACTTC	CASNLRDSSYEQYF
NA	NA	TRBJ1-2	TRBV7-2	TGTGCCAGCAGCTCTCCGGACTCCTACAACTATGGCTACACCTTC	CASSSPDSYNYGYTF
NA	few	TRBJ2-1	TRBV19	TGTGCCAGTAGTATAGTTGCGGGGTCCTACAATGAGCAGTTCTTC	CASSIVAGSYNEQFF
NA	once	TRBJ2-2	TRBV7-6	TGTGCCAGCAGCTGGGAATCTCCCCAGAACACCGGGGAGCTGTTTTTT	CASSWESPQNTGELFF
TRBD1	few	TRBJ1-1	TRBV20-1	TGCAGTGCAGCCAGGGGGGACACTGAAGCTTTCTTT	CSAARGDTEAFF
TRBD2	NA	TRBJ2-1	TRBV7-9	TGTGCCAGCAGCGGAGCTAGCGGGACGCTCTACAATGAGCAGTTCTTC	CASSGASGTLYNEQFF
NA	few	TRBJ1-1	TRBV7-2	TGTGCCAGCAGCCGGAACATGAACACTGAAGCTTTCTTT	CASSRNMNTEAFF
NA	NA	TRBJ2-7	TRBV5-4	TGTGCCAGCAGCTTCATGTTCGACGGCGCCTACGAGCAGTACTTC	CASSFMFDGAYEQYF
NA	few	TRBJ1-2	TRBV7-9	TGTGCCAGCAGCTTAGGAATGGACCGAGATTATGGCTACACCTTC	CASSLGMDRDYGYTF
NA	many	TRBJ2-1	TRBV12-3/TRBV12-4	TGTGCCAGCAGTTTTAGCTGGAATGAGCAGTTCTTC	CASSFSWNEQFF
TRBD2	NA	TRBJ2-5	TRBV20-1	TGCAGTGCCGAATCGACTAGCGGGGTGCGAGAGACCCAGTACTTC	CSAESTSGVRETQYF
TRBD2	few	TRBJ2-7	TRBV6-5	TGTGCCAGCAGAGCTAGCGGAACAACTTACGAGCAGTACTTC	CASRASGTTYEQYF
TRBD1	medium-sized	TRBJ1-3	TRBV4-3	TGCGCCAGCAGCCAAGAAAGGGACAGCTCTGGAAACACCATATATTTT	CASSQERDSSGNTIYF
TRBD1	NA	TRBJ1-5	TRBV2	TGTGCCGGCAGGGGGGTACTCTATAGCAATCAGCCCCAGCATTTT	CAGRGVLYSNQPQHF
NA	few	TRBJ2-6	TRBV7-8	TGTGCCAGCAGCTCCCAGGCAGAAGGGAACTCTGGGGCCAACGTCCTGACTTTC	CASSSQAEGNSGANVLTF
TRBD2	NA	TRBJ2-3	TRBV7-9	TGTGCCAGCATTGCTAGCGGGAGGACCAGCACAGATACGCAGTATTTT	CASIASGRTSTDTQYF
NA	NA	TRBJ1-2	TRBV27	TGTGCCAGCAGTTTGACCTACGGCTATGGCTACACCTTC	CASSLTYGYGYTF
TRBD1	NA	TRBJ2-2	TRBV7-2	TGTGCCAGCAGCATTCGGACTTCCAGGGGGCCCGGGGAGCTGTTTTTT	CASSIRTSRGPGELFF
NA	many	TRBJ1-4	TRBV7-3	TGTGCCAGCAGCGAGGGGCGTGAAAAACTGTTTTTT	CASSEGREKLFF
NA	NA	TRBJ1-3	TRBV5-1	TGCGCCAGCAGCCCACAGCTATCTGGAAACACCATATATTTT	CASSPQLSGNTIYF
TRBD2	NA	TRBJ2-3	TRBV6-2/TRBV6-3	TGTGCCAGCGGGAGGGGAGATACGCAGTATTTT	CASGRGDTQYF
TRBD1	NA	TRBJ1-5	TRBV27	TGTGCCAGCAGTTTAGGGACAGGGGGACAGCCCCAGCATTTT	CASSLGTGGQPQHF
TRBD2	NA	TRBJ2-5	TRBV2	TGTGCCAGCAGTGAAGCGGGACTAGTCAACCCGTATCAAGAGACCCAGTACTTC	CASSEAGLVNPYQETQYF
NA	NA	TRBJ1-1	TRBV7-6	TGTGCCAGCAGGGACGACCGGACTGAAGCTTTCTTT	CASRDDRTEAFF
NA	NA	TRBJ2-7	TRBV6-6	TGTGCCAGCAGTTACTCGAATGTCTACGAGCAGTACTTC	CASSYSNVYEQYF
NA	many	TRBJ1-1	TRBV5-4	TGTGCCAGCAGCCCCCCCCAGGGGCCCAGGGGAACTGAAGCTTTCTTT	CASSPPQGPRGTEAFF
TRBD2	NA	TRBJ2-3	TRBV7-2	TGTGCCAGCAGCTTAGGGCGGGGGGTCACAGATACGCAGTATTTT	CASSLGRGVTDTQYF
NA	many	TRBJ1-1	TRBV9	TGTGCCAGCAGCGCCGCCCGGGACTCGCTGAACACTGAAGCTTTCTTT	CASSAARDSLNTEAFF
NA	NA	TRBJ2-1	TRBV2	TGTGCCAGCAGTGACACAAGGACTAGCAGGGGGGCAGCTTACAATGAGCAGTTCTTC	CASSDTRTSRGAAYNEQFF
TRBD1	few	TRBJ1-2	TRBV12-3/TRBV12-4	TGTGCCAGCAGTCAGACAGGGAGTGGCTACACCTTC	CASSQTGSGYTF
NA	NA	TRBJ2-1	TRBV11-2	TGTGCCACTGCGTGGCGGGGCCTCGATGAGCAGTTCTTC	CATAWRGLDEQFF
TRBD1	NA	TRBJ2-5	TRBV6-4	TGTGCCAGCAGCCGATCGCCTGGACAGGGCGAGACCCAGTACTTC	CASSRSPGQGETQYF
NA	few	TRBJ1-3	TRBV6-5	TGTGCCAGCAGGACAGGCCTTACCTCTGGAAACACCATATATTTT	CASRTGLTSGNTIYF
NA	many	TRBJ2-3	TRBV7-3	TGTGCCAGCAGCTTAAAGGTTTCAGATACGCAGTATTTT	CASSLKVSDTQYF
TRBD1	NA	TRBJ2-6	TRBV29-1	TGCAGCATTGAGGGACAGTCTGGGGCCAACGTCCTGACTTTC	CSIEGQSGANVLTF
NA	few	TRBJ1-1	TRBV11-2	TGTGCCAGCAGCTTAGGGGACGGCCCGAACACTGAAGCTTTCTTT	CASSLGDGPNTEAFF
TRBD1	NA	TRBJ2-7	TRBV6-2/TRBV6-3	TGTGCCAGCAGGATAGGGACAGGGTTTCCCTACGAGCAGTACTTC	CASRIGTGFPYEQYF
NA	NA	TRBJ2-7	TRBV7-9	TGTGCCAGCAGCTTAACCTTAGGCCACGAGCAGTACTTC	CASSLTLGHEQYF
NA	many	TRBJ2-7	TRBV6-2/TRBV6-3	TGTGCCAGCAGTATCCGGGGATTGAGTGTCTACGAGCAGTACTTC	CASSIRGLSVYEQYF
TRBD1	NA	TRBJ1-5	TRBV7-8	TGTGCCAGCAGCTCCTCCACCGGGACAGGGTTAAATCCGAGCAATCAGCCCCAGCATTTT	CASSSSTGTGLNPSNQPQHF
TRBD2	many	TRBJ2-5	TRBV7-8	TGTGCCAGCAGCCTAGTGGCTAGCGGGATGTCCCAAGAGACCCAGTACTTC	CASSLVASGMSQETQYF
NA	NA	TRBJ2-1	TRBV27	TGTGCCAGCAGTTGGACGCCTGCCTCCTACAATGAGCAGTTCTTC	CASSWTPASYNEQFF
NA	few	TRBJ2-1	TRBV19	TGTGCCAGTAGTATGGGGGTAACCTACAATGAGCAGTTCTTC	CASSMGVTYNEQFF
NA	many	TRBJ2-7	TRBV7-2	TGTGCCAGCAGCCCCGGGACATTCTCCTACGAGCAGTACTTC	CASSPGTFSYEQYF
TRBD1	few	TRBJ1-2	TRBV6-2/TRBV6-3	TGTGCCAGCAGCGATTGGACAGGAGACTTGGACTATGGCTACACCTTC	CASSDWTGDLDYGYTF
TRBD2	NA	TRBJ2-3	TRBV19	TGTGCCAGTAGTATTAGTAGCGGGAGCACAGATACGCAGTATTTT	CASSISSGSTDTQYF
TRBD2	few	TRBJ2-1	TRBV6-5	TGTGCCAGCAGTTCTTACGGAAGCGGGGGGAAGGACAATGAGCAGTTCTTC	CASSSYGSGGKDNEQFF
NA	NA	TRBJ2-1	TRBV27	TGTGCCAGCAGTTTGGCACTAGAAAGACGGCAGTTCTTC	CASSLALERRQFF
NA	NA	TRBJ2-2	TRBV29-1	TGCAGCGTTGAAGATACCGGGACAGGGACTAGCGGGGAGCTGTTTTTT	CSVEDTGTGTSGELFF
TRBD2	few	TRBJ2-1	TRBV7-2	TGTGCCAGCATGACTAGCGGGAGTTTCAGTGAGCAGTTCTTC	CASMTSGSFSEQFF
NA	NA	TRBJ2-7	TRBV7-2	TGTGCCAGCAGCTTAGTGGCAGGGTCCCACGAGCAGTACTTC	CASSLVAGSHEQYF
NA	few	TRBJ2-3	TRBV28	TGTGCCAGCAGTTTAAAGTTAGAAGTTGTGGGCACAGATACGCAGTATTTT	CASSLKLEVVGTDTQYF
TRBD1	few	TRBJ2-7	TRBV7-2	TGTGCCAGCAGTATGGGGTCAGGGGGCGGGTACGAGCAGTACTTC	CASSMGSGGGYEQYF
NA	NA	TRBJ2-1	TRBV7-9	TGTGCCAGCAGCTTTGATTACAATGAGCAGTTCTTC	CASSFDYNEQFF